This is a list of T cell receptor beta chains from one sample in a study of blood T cell repertoires in COVID-19. Sequencing was performed with immunoSEQ multiplex PCR; in TCRdb, only in-frame clones are kept and a portion is missing. The table shows approximately 90,000 clones, with 60% to 85% occurring only once. The material sequenced was peripheral blood. Receptors originate from a human donor in a cohort sampled during active COVID-19. Both conserved end residues are part of each CDR3. D genes are given only for firm matches. For some rows the clone size is stated as once, few or many, or as a class when expanded; others skip it.

TRBJ1-2 TRBD1 . TRBV5-4 TGTGCCAGCAGCCAAAGGACAGGGCTGATTGGCTACACCTTC CASSQRTGLIGYTF
TRBJ1-4 TRBD1 . TRBV27 TGTGCCAGCAGAAGGGGGCTTCCCAATGAAAAACTGTTTTTT CASRRGLPNEKLFF
TRBJ2-5 TRBD2 . TRBV2 TGTGCCAGCAATGGACTAGCCAACCCTCAAGAGACCCAGTACTTC CASNGLANPQETQYF
TRBJ2-3 TRBD2 . TRBV5-4 TGTGCCAGCAGCCGAGCGGGAGTTGGCACAGATACGCAGTATTTT CASSRAGVGTDTQYF
TRBJ1-5 . . TRBV6-5 TGTGCCACCTTTATGGGGGGGTCCCCCCGACAGCCCCAGCATTTT CATFMGGSPRQPQHF
TRBJ2-1 TRBD2 few TRBV13 TGTGCCAGCAGCCCAAAAAATATTAATAGCGGGAGCAGGGACAATGAGCAGTTCTTC CASSPKNINSGSRDNEQFF
TRBJ2-2 . . TRBV9 TGTGCCAGCAGCGTAGGTGAGGGGGCGAACACCGGGGAGCTGTTTTTT CASSVGEGANTGELFF
TRBJ2-3 TRBD2 . TRBV5-4 TGTGCCAGCAGCCCGGGACTAGTTGGCACAGATACGCAGTATTTT CASSPGLVGTDTQYF
TRBJ1-2 TRBD1 few TRBV3-1/TRBV3-2 TGTGCCAGCGGCGGACAGGCCGTCTATGGCTACACCTTC CASGGQAVYGYTF
TRBJ1-6 TRBD1 few TRBV28 TGTGCCACCTTTCAACAGGGGAAGAATTCACCCCTCCACTTT CATFQQGKNSPLHF
TRBJ1-1 . . TRBV11-3 TGTGCCAGCAGCCTTCTAAGGAACACTGAAGCTTTCTTT CASSLLRNTEAFF
TRBJ1-1 . . TRBV6-5 TGTGCCACCTCTCGGAACACTGAAGCTTTCTTT CATSRNTEAFF
TRBJ2-7 . . TRBV3-1/TRBV3-2 TGTGCCAGCAGCCACTTGGAGTACGAGCAGTACTTC CASSHLEYEQYF
TRBJ2-5 . once TRBV7-6 TGTGCCAGCAGCATAGGACCAAGGGGCGGCGAGACCCAGTACTTC CASSIGPRGGETQYF
TRBJ1-5 . . TRBV10-3 TGTGCCATCAGTGTACGGGAAAATCAGCCCCAGCATTTT CAISVRENQPQHF
TRBJ2-2 . few TRBV12-3/TRBV12-4 TGTGCCAGCAGGGGGAGTAACACCGGGGAGCTGTTTTTT CASRGSNTGELFF
TRBJ2-3 TRBD2 few TRBV4-3 TGCGCCAGCAGCCAAGATGGGGGGGGAACTAGCACAGATACGCAGTATTTT CASSQDGGGTSTDTQYF
TRBJ1-2 . . TRBV6-5 TGTGCCAGCAGTCCAGGGTCGCGTGGCTATGGCTACACCTTC CASSPGSRGYGYTF
TRBJ2-7 . . TRBV28 TGTGCCAGCAGTTTTAGTTTAATCCACGAGCAGTACTTC CASSFSLIHEQYF
TRBJ1-2 . . TRBV10-2 TGCGCCAGCAGTGAGCCACAGGGATATGGCTACACCTTC CASSEPQGYGYTF
TRBJ2-3 . . TRBV7-2 TGTGCCAGCAGCTCTAGCACAGATACGCAGTATTTT CASSSSTDTQYF
TRBJ1-1 TRBD1 . TRBV10-3 TGTGCCATCAGTGAGTTAGGGGCAGGGGGCACTGAAGCTTTCTTT CAISELGAGGTEAFF